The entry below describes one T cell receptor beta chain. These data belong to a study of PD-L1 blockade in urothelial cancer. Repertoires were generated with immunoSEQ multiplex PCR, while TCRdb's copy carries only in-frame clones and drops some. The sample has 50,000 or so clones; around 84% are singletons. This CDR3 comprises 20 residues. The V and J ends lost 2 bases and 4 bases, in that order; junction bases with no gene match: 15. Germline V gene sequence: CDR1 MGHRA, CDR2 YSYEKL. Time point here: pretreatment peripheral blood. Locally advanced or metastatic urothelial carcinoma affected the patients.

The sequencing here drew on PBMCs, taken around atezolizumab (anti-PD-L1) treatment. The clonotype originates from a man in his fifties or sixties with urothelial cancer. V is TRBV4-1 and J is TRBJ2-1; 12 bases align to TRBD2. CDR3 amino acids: CASSQFSQTSGSVFYNEQFF. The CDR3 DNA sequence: TGCGCCAGCAGCCAATTTTCCCAGACTAGCGGGAGTGTCTTTTACAATGAGCAGTTCTTC.